Below are 2 T cell receptor beta chains sequenced from a single sample in a study of shared clonotypes between healthy human individuals. Profiled with immunoSEQ multiplex PCR; TCRdb holds only in-frame clones, not every one. The sample contains some 2.1 million clones, approximately 94% of which appear only once. Naive CD8 cells lacked CD45RO, underwent positive selection for CCR7 and left out terminally differentiated effector memory CD45RA+ cells. Input material: naive CD8+ T cells sorted from blood. These receptors originate from a man between 18 and 35 years old in good health.

In its sample, this clone was seen once. The rearrangement uses TRBV27 and TRBJ2-5; 11 bases agree with TRBD1. Looked up from germline, CDR1 is MNHEY and CDR2 is SMNVEV (reference sequence). This CDR3 has 15 amino acids. V was clipped by 2 bases and J by 5 bases; unmatched bases: 4. The CDR3 loop is CASSLRTGGFETQYF. In DNA form, the CDR3 reads TGTGCCAGCAGTTTAAGGACAGGGGGCTTTGAGACCCAGTACTTC.

The V and J genes are TRBV5-1 and TRBJ2-7; 8 bases line up with TRBD2. The CDR3 runs 14 residues. Germline assignment: CDR1 SGHRS and CDR2 YFSETQ. Trimming took 5 bases from V and 3 from J; bases not matched to a gene: 7. The chain's CDR3 is CASRSAGGFYEQYF. CDR3 DNA: TGCGCCAGCAGGTCCGCGGGGGGCTTCTACGAGCAGTACTTC. Using reference TRBV5-1 and TRBJ2-7 for the parts outside the CDR3, the full variable domain is KAGVTQTPRYLIKTRGQQVTLSCSPISGHRSVSWYQQTPGQGLQFLFEYFSETQRNKGNFPGRFSGRQFSNSRSEMNVSTLELGDSALYLCASRSAGGFYEQYFGPGTRLTVT.